Reported below is one T cell receptor beta chain. Its antigen is unidentified. This may stem from a read error, because a much larger clone lies one nucleotide away. TCRbeta libraries were built with three rounds of nested PCR, modified from ARM-PCR. MiXCR was run by TCRdb on the multiplex PCR reads, yielding one entry per CDR3 protein. The sample lists approximately 150,000 distinct CDR3 sequences; roughly 70% were seen once. The data stem from a study of tumor and adjacent non-tumor tissue in lung cancer. Study context: Patients comprised 12 adenocarcinoma, a couple of squamous cell carcinoma and 1 small cell lung cancer. The patients, roughly 10 men and a few women, were roughly 31 to 85 with stage I to III disease.

Study-level points and caveats: Normal lung showed higher cumulative top 100 clone frequency than tumor. TCR diversity was significantly greater in tumor than normal lung tissue.

RNA was extracted from bulk tissue without any cell sorting. Material for sequencing was lung tumor tissue. This clonotype originated in a man aged 55 to 70 with small cell lung cancer.

CDR3 sequence: CASCQGDWGGYTF. The CDR3 coding sequence is TGTGCCAGCTGTCAAGGGGACTGGGGGGGCTACACCTTC. The chain joins TRBV6-5 to TRBJ1-2; tentative D call: TRBD1 (5 bases). Trimming took off 8 bases at V and 8 bases at J, with 18 bases between the two ends. This CDR3 comprises 13 residues. Germline values: CDR1 MNHEY, CDR2 SVGAGI.